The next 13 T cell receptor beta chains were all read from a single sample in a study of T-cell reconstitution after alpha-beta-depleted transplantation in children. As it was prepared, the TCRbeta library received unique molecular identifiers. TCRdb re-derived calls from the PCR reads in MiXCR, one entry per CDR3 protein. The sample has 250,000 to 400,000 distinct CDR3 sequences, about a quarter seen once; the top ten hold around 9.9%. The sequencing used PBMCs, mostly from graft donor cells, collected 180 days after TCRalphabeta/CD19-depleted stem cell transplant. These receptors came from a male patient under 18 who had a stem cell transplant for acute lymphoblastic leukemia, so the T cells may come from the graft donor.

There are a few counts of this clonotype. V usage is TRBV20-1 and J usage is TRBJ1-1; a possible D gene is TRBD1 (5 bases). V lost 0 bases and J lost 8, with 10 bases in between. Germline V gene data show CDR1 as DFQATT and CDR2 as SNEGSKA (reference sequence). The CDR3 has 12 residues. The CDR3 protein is CSARDQGVEAFF. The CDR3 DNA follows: TGCAGTGCTAGAGATCAGGGAGTAGAAGCTTTCTTT.

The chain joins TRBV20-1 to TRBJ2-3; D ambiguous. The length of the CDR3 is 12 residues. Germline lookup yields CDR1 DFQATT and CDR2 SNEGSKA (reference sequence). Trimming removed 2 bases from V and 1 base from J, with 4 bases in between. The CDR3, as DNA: TGCAGTGCTAGAAGGGGCACAGATACGCAGTATTTT. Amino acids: CSARRGTDTQYF.

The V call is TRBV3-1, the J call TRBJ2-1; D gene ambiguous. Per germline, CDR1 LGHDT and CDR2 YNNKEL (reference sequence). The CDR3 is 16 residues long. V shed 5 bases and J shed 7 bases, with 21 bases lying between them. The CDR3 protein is CASSNRLRVLRNEQFF. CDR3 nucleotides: TGTGCCAGCAGCAATCGACTCCGGGTCCTCAGGAATGAGCAGTTCTTC.

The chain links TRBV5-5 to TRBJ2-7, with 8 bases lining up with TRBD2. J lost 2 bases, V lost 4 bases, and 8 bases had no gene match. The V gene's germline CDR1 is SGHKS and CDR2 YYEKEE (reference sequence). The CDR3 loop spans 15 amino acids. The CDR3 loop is CASSLTSGVPYEQYF. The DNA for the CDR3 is TGTGCCAGCAGCCTAACTAGCGGAGTTCCCTACGAGCAGTACTTC.

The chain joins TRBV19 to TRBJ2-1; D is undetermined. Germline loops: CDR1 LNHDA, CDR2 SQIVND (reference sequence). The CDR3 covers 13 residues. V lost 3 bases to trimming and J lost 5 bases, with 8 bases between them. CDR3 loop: CASSMGLDNEQFF. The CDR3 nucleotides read TGTGCCAGTAGTATGGGTCTTGACAATGAGCAGTTCTTC. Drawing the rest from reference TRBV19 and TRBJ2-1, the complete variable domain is DGGITQSPKYLFRKEGQNVTLSCEQNLNHDAMYWYRQDPGQGLRLIYYSQIVNDFQKGDIAEGYSVSREKKESFPLTVTSAQKNPTAFYLCASSMGLDNEQFFGPGTRLTVL.

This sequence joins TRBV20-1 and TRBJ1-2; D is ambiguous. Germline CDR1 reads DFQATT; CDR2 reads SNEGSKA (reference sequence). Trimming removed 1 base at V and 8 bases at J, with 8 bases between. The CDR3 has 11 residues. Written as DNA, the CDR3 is TGCAGTGCTAGAGGTCGAGGCGGCTACACCTTC. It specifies CSARGRGGYTF.

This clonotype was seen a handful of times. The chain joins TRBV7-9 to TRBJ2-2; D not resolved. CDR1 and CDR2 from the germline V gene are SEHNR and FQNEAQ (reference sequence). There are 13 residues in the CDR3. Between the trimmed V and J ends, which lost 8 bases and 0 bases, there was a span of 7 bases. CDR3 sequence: CASGHTNTGELFF. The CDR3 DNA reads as TGTGCCAGCGGGCACACGAACACCGGGGAGCTGTTTTTT.

In nucleotides, the CDR3 is TGTGCCAGCAGCCCCCGGGGACAGGGGGCAGGTCAGCCCCAGCATTTT. Amino acids: CASSPRGQGAGQPQHF. The chain carries TRBV6-1 and TRBJ1-5; 12 positions match TRBD1. From germline, CDR1 is MNHNS and CDR2 SASEGT. This CDR3 comprises 16 residues. J gave up 6 bases and V 6 bases, and 9 bases lay outside the gene matches.

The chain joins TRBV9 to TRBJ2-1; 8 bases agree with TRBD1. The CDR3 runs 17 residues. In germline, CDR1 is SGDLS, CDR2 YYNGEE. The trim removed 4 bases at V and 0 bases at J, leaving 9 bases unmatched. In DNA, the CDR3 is TGTGCCAGCAGCCCTGGGACAGGCATCGGCTCCTACAATGAGCAGTTCTTC. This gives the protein CASSPGTGIGSYNEQFF.

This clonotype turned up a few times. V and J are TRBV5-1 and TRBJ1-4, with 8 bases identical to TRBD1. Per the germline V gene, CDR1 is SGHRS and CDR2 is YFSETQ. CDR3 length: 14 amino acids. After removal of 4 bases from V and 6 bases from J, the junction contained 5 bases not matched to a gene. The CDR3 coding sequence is TGCGCCAGCAGCCACAGGGGGTTTGATGAAAAACTGTTTTTT. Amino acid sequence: CASSHRGFDEKLFF.

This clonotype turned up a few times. CDR3 region: CATSRTQTLSKNIQYF. CDR3 DNA sequence: TGTGCCACCAGCAGAACCCAGACACTGTCCAAAAACATTCAGTACTTC. The chain joins TRBV15 to TRBJ2-4; D uncertain. Trimming pared 2 bases from V and 2 bases from J, leaving 13 bases between. CDR1 LNHNV and CDR2 YYDKDF come from the germline V gene (reference sequence). The CDR3 runs to 16 residues.

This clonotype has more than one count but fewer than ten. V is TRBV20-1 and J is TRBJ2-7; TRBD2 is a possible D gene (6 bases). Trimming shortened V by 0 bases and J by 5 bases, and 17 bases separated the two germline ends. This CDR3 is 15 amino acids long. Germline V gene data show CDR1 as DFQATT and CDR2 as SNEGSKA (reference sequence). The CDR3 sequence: CSARDLASATDEQYF. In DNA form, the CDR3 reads TGCAGTGCTAGAGATCTAGCTAGCGCAACCGACGAGCAGTACTTC.

The CDR3 region has the DNA TGTGCCAGCAGCCACCAGGGTCCCGGGGAGCTGTTTTTT. It translates to CASSHQGPGELFF. The chain employs TRBV14 and TRBJ2-2, with D possibly TRBD1 on 5 matching bases. This CDR3 is built from 13 residues. The ends were cut back, 3 bases at V and 6 bases at J, with 8 bases in the middle. Germline lookup yields CDR1 SGHDN and CDR2 FVKESK.